Following are 6 T cell receptor beta chains from one sample sequenced in a study of Graves' ophthalmopathy and Graves' hyperthyroidism. Researchers took RNA transcripts and amplified TCR beta CDR3 regions from them. Scientists carried out first-round RT-PCR using HTBI primers and then a second-round multiplex PCR. Via MiXCR, TCRdb re-called the multiplex PCR reads, giving one row per CDR3 protein. The sample includes over a million distinct CDR3 sequences, 35% to 45% of them seen just once. The sequencing input was peripheral blood or thyroid tissue (not recorded which). The source is an adult man with Graves' hyperthyroidism.

This clonotype is medium-sized (0.01 to 0.1%) in the sample. V gene TRBV29-1 combines with J gene TRBJ1-4, with D hard to call. The V end lost 0 bases, the J end lost 13 bases, and 9 bases lay between the germline ends. Looked up from germline, CDR1 is SQVTM and CDR2 is ANQGSEA. The length of the CDR3 is 11 residues. As DNA, the CDR3 is TGCAGCGTTGAAGATGGGCGGGGACTGTTTTTT. This gives the protein CSVEDGRGLFF.

The chain uses TRBV20-1 and TRBJ1-2; 10 bases match TRBD1. The V segment lost 0 bases and the J segment 2 bases; nucleotides outside the gene matches: 6. This CDR3 contains 16 residues. Germline V gene data show CDR1 as DFQATT and CDR2 as SNEGSKA (reference sequence). In nucleotides, the CDR3 is TGCAGTGCTAGAGATCGGGACAGGGGAATGAACTATGGCTACACCTTC. Its protein is CSARDRDRGMNYGYTF.

The chain couples TRBV2 to TRBJ1-1; perhaps TRBD1 as D (5 bases). Germline V lookup: CDR1 SNHLY, CDR2 FYNNEI. The V and J ends lost 8 bases and 4 bases respectively, with 14 bases between them. The CDR3 contains 13 residues. CDR3 sequence (DNA): TGTGCCAGCGGAGGGGACGGCGGCACTGAAGCTTTCTTT. This gives the protein CASGGDGGTEAFF.

CDR3 nucleotides: TGTGCCACCATAAGAATATTCGGTCAGCCCCAGCATTTT. This encodes CATIRIFGQPQHF. V and J are TRBV6-6 and TRBJ1-5; D is unclear. V was pared by 10 bases and J by 6 bases, with 16 bases between. Germline V CDR1 and CDR2: MNHNY, SVGAGI (reference sequence). The CDR3 spans 13 residues.

This clonotype was recorded at least ten times. The chain combines TRBV25-1 with TRBJ2-7, with TRBD2 as a possible D gene (5 bases). The CDR3 is made up of 15 amino acids. Germline assignment: CDR1 MGHDK and CDR2 SYGVNS. Trimming left V 1 base short and J 0 bases short, with 10 bases between. The CDR3 region is CASSEWSGGSYEQYF. CDR3 nucleotides: TGTGCCAGCAGTGAATGGAGCGGCGGCTCCTACGAGCAGTACTTC.

This clonotype appeared a few times. This sequence joins TRBV9 and TRBJ2-2; 8 bases are shared with TRBD2. CDR3 length equals 16 residues. The J segment lost 4 bases and the V segment lost 0 bases, leaving 5 bases of the junction unmatched. The germline V gene encodes CDR1 SGDLS and CDR2 YYNGEE. In DNA, the CDR3 is TGTGCCAGCAGCGTAGCGAACGGGAGGGGCACCGGGGAGCTGTTTTTT. It yields the protein CASSVANGRGTGELFF.